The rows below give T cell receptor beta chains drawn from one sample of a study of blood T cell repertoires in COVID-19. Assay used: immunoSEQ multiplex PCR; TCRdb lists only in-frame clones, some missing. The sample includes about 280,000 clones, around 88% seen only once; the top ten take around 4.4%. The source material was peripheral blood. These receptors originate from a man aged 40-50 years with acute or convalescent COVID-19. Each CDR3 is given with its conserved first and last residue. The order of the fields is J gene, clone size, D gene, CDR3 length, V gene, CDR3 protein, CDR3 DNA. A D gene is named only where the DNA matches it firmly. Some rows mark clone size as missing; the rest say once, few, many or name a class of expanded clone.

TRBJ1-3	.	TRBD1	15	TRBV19	CASSILQGAGNTIYF	TGTGCCAGTAGTATTCTACAGGGGGCCGGGAACACCATATATTTT
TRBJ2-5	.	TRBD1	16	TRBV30	CAWSEVGTGAGKTQYF	TGTGCCTGGAGTGAAGTCGGGACAGGGGCCGGGAAGACCCAGTACTTC
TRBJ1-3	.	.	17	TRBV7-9	CASSPMSGGRSGNTIYF	TGTGCCAGCAGCCCTATGTCCGGGGGGCGATCTGGAAACACCATATATTTT
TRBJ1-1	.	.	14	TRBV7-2	CASSSSALHTEAFF	TGTGCCAGCAGCTCTAGCGCACTGCACACTGAAGCTTTCTTT
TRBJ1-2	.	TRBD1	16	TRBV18	CASSPKTGPQGYGYTF	TGTGCCAGCTCACCCAAGACAGGGCCACAGGGCTATGGCTACACCTTC
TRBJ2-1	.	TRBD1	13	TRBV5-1	CASSLDRGKEQFF	TGCGCCAGCAGCTTGGACAGGGGGAAAGAGCAGTTCTTC
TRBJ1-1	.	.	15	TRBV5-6	CASSLAQGGYTEAFF	TGTGCCAGCAGCTTGGCGCAGGGTGGGTACACTGAAGCTTTCTTT
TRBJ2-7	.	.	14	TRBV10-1	CASSDYTHSYEQYF	TGCGCCAGCAGTGACTATACCCACTCCTACGAGCAGTACTTC
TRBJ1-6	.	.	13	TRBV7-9	CASSLEPGAPLHF	TGTGCCAGCAGCTTAGAACCGGGGGCACCCCTCCACTTT
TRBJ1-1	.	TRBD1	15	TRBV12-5	CASGLGQGLNTEAFF	TGTGCTAGTGGTTTAGGACAGGGATTGAACACTGAAGCTTTCTTT
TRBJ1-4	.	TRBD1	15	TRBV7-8	CASSLTRDSPEGLFF	TGTGCCAGCAGCTTAACCCGGGACAGCCCAGAAGGACTGTTTTTT
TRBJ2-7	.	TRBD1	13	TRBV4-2	CASSQGTGDEQYF	TGTGCCAGCAGCCAAGGGACAGGGGACGAGCAGTACTTC
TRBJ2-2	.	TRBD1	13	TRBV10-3	CAISEDRGRELFF	TGTGCCATCAGTGAGGACAGGGGGCGGGAGCTGTTTTTT
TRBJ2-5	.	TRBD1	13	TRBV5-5	CASSFTGGETQYF	TGTGCCAGCAGCTTTACAGGGGGGGAGACCCAGTACTTC
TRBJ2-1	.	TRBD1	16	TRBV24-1	CATSDQGQGLGNEQFF	TGTGCCACCAGTGATCAGGGACAGGGCCTAGGAAATGAGCAGTTCTTC
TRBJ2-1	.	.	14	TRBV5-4	CASSGGTANNEQFF	TGTGCCAGCAGCGGGGGGACAGCTAACAATGAGCAGTTCTTC
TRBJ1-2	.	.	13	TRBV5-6	CASSATVNYGYTF	TGTGCCAGCAGCGCGACAGTAAACTATGGCTACACCTTC
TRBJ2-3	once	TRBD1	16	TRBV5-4	CASSDRGGPGADTQYF	TGTGCCAGCAGCGACAGGGGGGGGCCGGGCGCAGATACGCAGTATTTT
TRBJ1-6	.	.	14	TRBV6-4	CASHRGSYNSPLHF	TGTGCCAGCCATCGCGGTAGCTATAATTCACCCCTCCACTTT
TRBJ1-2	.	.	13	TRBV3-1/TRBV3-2	CASSPRSQGHYTF	TGTGCCAGCAGCCCGAGATCACAGGGCCACTACACCTTC
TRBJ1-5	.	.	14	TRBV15	CATSKPDKNQPQHF	TGTGCCACCAGCAAGCCGGACAAAAATCAGCCCCAGCATTTT
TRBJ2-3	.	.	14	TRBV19	CASSIKGRTDTQYF	TGTGCCAGTAGTATAAAGGGGAGGACAGATACGCAGTATTTT
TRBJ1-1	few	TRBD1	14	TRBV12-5	CASGLATGGTEAFF	TGTGCTAGTGGTTTGGCAACAGGGGGCACTGAAGCTTTCTTT
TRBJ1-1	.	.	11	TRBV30	CAWKYLAEAFF	TGTGCCTGGAAATACTTGGCTGAAGCTTTCTTT
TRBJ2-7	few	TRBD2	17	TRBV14	CASSQRLAGVTPYEQYF	TGTGCCAGCAGCCAAAGACTAGCGGGGGTTACTCCCTACGAGCAGTACTTC
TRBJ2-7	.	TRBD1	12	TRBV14	CASSQDRYEQYF	TGTGCCAGCAGCCAGGACAGGTACGAGCAGTACTTC
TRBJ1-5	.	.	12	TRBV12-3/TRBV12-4	CASRGYNQPQHF	TGTGCCAGCAGGGGCTACAATCAGCCCCAGCATTTT
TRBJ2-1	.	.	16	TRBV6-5	CASSYSTPRVGNEQFF	TGTGCCAGCAGTTACTCGACCCCCAGGGTTGGCAATGAGCAGTTCTTC
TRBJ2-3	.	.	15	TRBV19	CASSRYLGSPDTQYF	TGTGCCAGTAGTCGGTACCTAGGCTCCCCAGATACGCAGTATTTT
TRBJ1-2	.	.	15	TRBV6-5	CASSRPGEGDYGYTF	TGTGCCAGCAGTCGCCCAGGGGAGGGCGACTATGGCTACACCTTC
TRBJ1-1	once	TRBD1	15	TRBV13	CASSLGGQGYAEAFF	TGTGCCAGCAGCTTAGGGGGACAGGGCTACGCTGAAGCTTTCTTT
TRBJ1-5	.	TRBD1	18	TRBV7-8	CASSLYTGADYSNQPQHF	TGTGCCAGCAGTTTATATACAGGGGCCGATTATAGCAATCAGCCCCAGCATTTT
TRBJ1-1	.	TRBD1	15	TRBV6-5	CASSNPGQTNTEAFF	TGTGCCAGCAGTAATCCGGGACAGACGAACACTGAAGCTTTCTTT
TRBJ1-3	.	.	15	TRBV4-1	CASRREEYSGNTIYF	TGCGCCAGCCGGCGGGAGGAGTACTCTGGAAACACCATATATTTT
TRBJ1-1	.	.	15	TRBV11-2	CASSLTAGIQGEAFF	TGTGCCAGCAGCCTAACGGCAGGGATACAGGGTGAAGCTTTCTTT
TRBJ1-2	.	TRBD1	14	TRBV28	CASSRQGVPYGYTF	TGTGCCAGCAGTAGACAGGGGGTACCCTATGGCTACACCTTC
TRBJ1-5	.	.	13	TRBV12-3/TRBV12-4	CASSLENYQPQHF	TGTGCCAGCAGTTTGGAGAACTATCAGCCCCAGCATTTT
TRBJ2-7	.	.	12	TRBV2	CASKLFPYEQYF	TGTGCCAGTAAATTATTCCCCTACGAGCAGTACTTC
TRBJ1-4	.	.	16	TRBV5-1	CASSRLTGGTNEKLFF	TGCGCCAGCAGCAGGTTGACGGGGGGGACTAATGAAAAACTGTTTTTT
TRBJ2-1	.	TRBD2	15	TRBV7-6	CASSSGLAGYNEQFF	TGTGCCAGCAGCTCGGGACTAGCGGGTTACAATGAGCAGTTCTTC
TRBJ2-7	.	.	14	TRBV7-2	CASSSGTGSYEQYF	TGTGCCAGCAGCTCGGGAACAGGGAGCTACGAGCAGTACTTC
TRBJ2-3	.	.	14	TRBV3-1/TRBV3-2	CASSQARGTDTQYF	TGTGCCAGCAGCCAAGCCAGGGGCACAGATACGCAGTATTTT
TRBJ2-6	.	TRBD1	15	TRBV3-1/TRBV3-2	CASSRDSSGANVLTF	TGTGCCAGCAGTCGGGACAGCTCTGGGGCCAACGTCCTGACTTTC
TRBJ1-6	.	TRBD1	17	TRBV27	CASSAKGQGTYNSPLHF	TGTGCCAGCAGCGCCAAGGGACAGGGCACCTATAATTCACCCCTCCACTTT
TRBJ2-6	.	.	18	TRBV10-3	CAISDPTGDWWGANVLTF	TGTGCCATCAGTGACCCTACAGGGGACTGGTGGGGGGCCAACGTCCTGACTTTC
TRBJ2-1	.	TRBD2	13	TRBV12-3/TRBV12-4	CASSFGSGGREFF	TGTGCCAGCAGTTTCGGTAGCGGGGGAAGGGAGTTCTTC
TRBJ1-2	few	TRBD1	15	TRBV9	CASSYRDRGPYGYTF	TGTGCCAGCAGCTACCGGGACAGGGGGCCCTATGGCTACACCTTC
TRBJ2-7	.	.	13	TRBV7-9	CASSLAYRDEQYF	TGTGCCAGCAGCTTAGCGTACAGGGACGAGCAGTACTTC
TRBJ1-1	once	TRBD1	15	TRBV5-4	CASSVNRGRGTEAFF	TGTGCCAGCAGCGTGAACAGGGGGCGGGGCACTGAAGCTTTCTTT
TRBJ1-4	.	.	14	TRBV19	CASSLTADGEKLFF	TGTGCCAGTAGCCTCACAGCGGATGGTGAAAAACTGTTTTTT
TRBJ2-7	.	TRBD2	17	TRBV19	CASSPLSTGEGLGQQYF	TGTGCCAGTAGTCCTCTCTCGACGGGGGAGGGGCTCGGCCAGCAGTACTTC
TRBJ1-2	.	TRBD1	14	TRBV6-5	CASLIRQGAYGYTF	TGTGCCAGCCTAATAAGGCAGGGGGCTTACGGCTACACCTTC
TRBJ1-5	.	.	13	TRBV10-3	CAISVGVTQPQHF	TGTGCCATCAGTGTCGGGGTTACTCAGCCCCAGCATTTT
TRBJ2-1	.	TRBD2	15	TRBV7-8	CASSLSGGANNEQFF	TGTGCCAGCAGCTTAAGCGGGGGGGCGAACAATGAGCAGTTCTTC
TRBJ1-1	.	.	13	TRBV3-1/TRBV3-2	CASSQFPGTEAFF	TGTGCCAGCAGCCAATTCCCGGGGACTGAAGCTTTCTTT